This T cell receptor (beta chain) was documented in a study of shared clonotypes between healthy human individuals. Study-level results: The small donor group covered limited genetic and exposure diversity. When compared with the clonotypes that were shared by all four sorted-subset donors, the non-shared clonotypes turned out to have lower generation probabilities. Naive subsets usually exceeded memory subsets in estimated richness.

Profiling relied on immunoSEQ multiplex PCR, and the TCRdb table lists in-frame clones only, not all of them. The table has 2 million to 2.5 million clones, about 90% seen once. CDR1 and CDR2 from the germline V gene are SGHTA and FQGTGA. The CDR3 totals 17 residues. Germline trimming cut 5 bases from V and 5 bases from J; bases unmatched to any gene: 12. About this clone itself: What it binds is not known.

This clonotype originated in a man between 18 and 29 years old in good health. Some clones in this sample may be carry-over from other donors' samples. The sample comprised naive CD4+ T cells from PBMCs. Subset defined: CD45RA+ positively selected. The J gene is TRBJ2-1, the V gene TRBV7-3, with 10 bases matching TRBD2. The CDR3 sequence is CASSRRPGTSDHNEQFF. Here the CDR3 DNA reads TGTGCCAGCAGCAGAAGACCCGGGACTAGCGACCACAATGAGCAGTTCTTC.